The source of this TCR beta chain is a study of vaccination and CD4 T cells after COVID-19. This CDR3 has 15 amino acids. Germline V gene sequence: CDR1 DFQATT, CDR2 SNEGSKA (reference sequence). TCRdb ran MiXCR on the PCR reads and lists one entry per CDR3 protein. The table has approximately 19,000 distinct CDR3 sequences, 60% seen once. This clonotype was found once. The sequencing here drew on CD4+ T cells from blood, taken after SARS-CoV-2 vaccination. The V gene is TRBV20-1, the J gene TRBJ2-1; no reliable D call. The clonotype comes from a human donor who had recovered from COVID-19. CDR3 sequence reads: CSVPAGPAHPNEQFF. CDR3 in DNA: TGCAGCGTTCCGGCCGGGCCCGCCCACCCCAATGAGCAGTTCTTC.